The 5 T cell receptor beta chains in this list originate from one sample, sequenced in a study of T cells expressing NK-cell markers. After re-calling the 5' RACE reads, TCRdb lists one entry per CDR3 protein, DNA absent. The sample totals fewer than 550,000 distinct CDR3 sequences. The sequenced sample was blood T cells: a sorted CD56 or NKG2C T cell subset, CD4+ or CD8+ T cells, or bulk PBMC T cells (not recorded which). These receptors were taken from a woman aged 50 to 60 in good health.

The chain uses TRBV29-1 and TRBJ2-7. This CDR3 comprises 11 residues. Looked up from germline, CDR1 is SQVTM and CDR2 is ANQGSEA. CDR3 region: CSVGGHYEQYF.

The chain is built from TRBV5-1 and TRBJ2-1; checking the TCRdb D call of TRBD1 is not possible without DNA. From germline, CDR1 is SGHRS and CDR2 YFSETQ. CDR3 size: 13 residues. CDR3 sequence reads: CASSLTGTNEQFF.

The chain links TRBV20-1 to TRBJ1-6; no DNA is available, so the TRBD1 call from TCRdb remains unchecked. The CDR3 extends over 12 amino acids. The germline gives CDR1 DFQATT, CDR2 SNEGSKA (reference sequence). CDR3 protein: CSARGTGSPLHF.

CDR3: CASSEGGRGTSYEQYF. The chain recombines TRBV6-5 with TRBJ2-7; no DNA is available, so the TRBD2 call from TCRdb remains unchecked. Germline assignment: CDR1 MNHEY and CDR2 SVGAGI. The CDR3 has 16 amino acids.

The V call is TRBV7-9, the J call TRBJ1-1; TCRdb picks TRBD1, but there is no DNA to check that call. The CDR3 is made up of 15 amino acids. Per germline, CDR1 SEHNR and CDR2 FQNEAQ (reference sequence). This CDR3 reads CASSPLQGLATEAFF. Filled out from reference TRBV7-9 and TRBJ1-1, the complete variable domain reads DTGVSQNPRHKITKRGQNVTFRCDPISEHNRLYWYRQTLGQGPEFLTYFQNEAQLEKSRLLSDRFSAERPKGSFSTLEIQRTEQGDSAMYLCASSPLQGLATEAFFGQGTRLTVV.